Each of the 15 T cell receptor beta chains below was sequenced from the same sample in a study of T cells in Graves' hyperthyroidism and ophthalmopathy (dated by TCRdb to between 2018 and 2020). Library construction relied on multiplex PCR. These reads were obtained on an Illumina HiSeq 2000. Amplification of TCR beta CDR3 regions was carried out from RNA transcripts. The TCR CDR3 was subjected to a first round of RT-PCR using the HTBI primer set and the Qiagen OneStep RT-PCR kit. The raw public reads went through TCRdb reprocessing: fastp at Q25, MiXCR clone calling, in-frame beta chains kept. CDR3 protein duplicates are merged, each entry listing the most common genes and DNA. This sample comprises roughly 300,000 distinct CDR3 sequences, 20% to 25% of them detected only once. The ten largest account for approximately 30% of the sample. Material for sequencing was blood. The receptors come from a man between 35 and 55 years old with Graves' hyperthyroidism that later progressed to Graves' ophthalmopathy.

The sample holds many counts of this clonotype. The gene calls are TRBV5-1 and TRBJ2-5; tentative D call: TRBD2 (5 bases). Germline CDR1 and CDR2: SGHRS and YFSETQ. V lost 2 bases and J lost 5, with 13 bases in between. The CDR3 is made up of 14 amino acids. DNA for the CDR3: TGCGCCAGCAGCTTCGGGGAAGAGGAGGAGACCCAGTACTTC. Amino acids: CASSFGEEEETQYF. Full variable domain (rest looked up from reference TRBV5-1 and TRBJ2-5): KAGVTQTPRYLIKTRGQQVTLSCSPISGHRSVSWYQQTPGQGLQFLFEYFSETQRNKGNFPGRFSGRQFSNSRSEMNVSTLELGDSALYLCASSFGEEEETQYFGPGTRLLVL.

This clonotype was picked up many times. The rearrangement uses TRBV20-1 and TRBJ1-1, with 12 nucleotides matching TRBD1. Trimming took 6 bases from V and 5 from J; bases not matched to a gene: 4. Germline CDR1 reads DFQATT; CDR2 reads SNEGSKA (reference sequence). The CDR3 length is 13 residues. CDR3 in amino acids: CSAGTGGATEAFF. CDR3 DNA sequence: TGCAGTGCAGGGACAGGGGGCGCGACTGAAGCTTTCTTT.

This chain joins TRBV7-9 and TRBJ2-7; TRBD2 matches 7 bases. The germline V gene has CDR1 SEHNR and CDR2 FQNEAQ (reference sequence). There are 14 residues in the CDR3. V trimming: 5 bases; J trimming: 2 bases; junction bases outside the gene matches: 6. CDR3 loop: CASSASGAPYEQYF. In DNA, the CDR3 is TGTGCCAGCAGCGCTAGCGGAGCTCCCTACGAGCAGTACTTC. The variable domain in full, with the rest retrieved from reference TRBV7-9 and TRBJ2-7, is DTGVSQNPRHKITKRGQNVTFRCDPISEHNRLYWYRQTLGQGPEFLTYFQNEAQLEKSRLLSDRFSAERPKGSFSTLEIQRTEQGDSAMYLCASSASGAPYEQYFGPGTRLTVT.

This clonotype has ten or more counts. The chain recombines TRBV6-1 with TRBJ2-5, with 8 bases identical to TRBD2. Germline V gives CDR1 MNHNS, CDR2 SASEGT. The CDR3 totals 15 residues. V was pared by 4 bases and J by 1 base, with 5 bases of the junction left unmatched. In DNA form, the CDR3 reads TGTGCCAGCAGTGTAGGGACTAGGATCCAAGAGACCCAGTACTTC. Translating it yields CASSVGTRIQETQYF.

This clonotype showed up just a few times. The chain employs TRBV7-9 and TRBJ1-5, with D unclear. The CDR3 has 15 amino acids. V shed 1 base and J shed 2 bases, with 9 bases lying between them. From germline, CDR1 is SEHNR and CDR2 FQNEAQ (reference sequence). The CDR3 region is CASSLGGIGNQPQHF. The CDR3 bases are TGTGCCAGCAGCTTAGGAGGGATTGGCAATCAGCCCCAGCATTTT. Drawing the rest from reference TRBV7-9 and TRBJ1-5, the complete variable domain is DTGVSQNPRHKITKRGQNVTFRCDPISEHNRLYWYRQTLGQGPEFLTYFQNEAQLEKSRLLSDRFSAERPKGSFSTLEIQRTEQGDSAMYLCASSLGGIGNQPQHFGDGTRLSIL.

The genes are TRBV10-3 and TRBJ1-2; the match to TRBD1 covers 8 bases. From germline, CDR1 is ENHRY and CDR2 SYGVKD. Trimming at V came to 0 bases and at J to 4 bases, leaving 4 bases not matched to a gene. The CDR3 loop spans 15 amino acids. CDR3 in DNA: TGTGCCATCAGTGAGTCGAATACAGGGGGCTATGGCTACACCTTC. This codes for CAISESNTGGYGYTF.

This clonotype was detected many times. The rearrangement uses TRBV20-1 and TRBJ1-2, with 7 nucleotides matching TRBD1. The CDR3 consists of 13 residues. The V segment lost 3 bases and the J segment 2 bases; nucleotides outside the gene matches: 3. Per the germline V gene, CDR1 is DFQATT and CDR2 is SNEGSKA (reference sequence). The CDR3 DNA reads as TGCAGTGCTAGGAAAGGGGGCAACTATGGCTACACCTTC. Translating it yields CSARKGGNYGYTF.

Note on this clonotype: One junction end does not reproduce the germline sequence, and a read error may be involved. As DNA, the CDR3 is TGCGCCAGCAAGTGGGCCGTTCAGAACCCCGGGGAGCTGTTTTTT. Its translation is CASKWAVQNPGELFF. The V call is TRBV5-1, the J call TRBJ2-2; D gene unclear. The CDR3 has 15 amino acids. Germline CDR1 is SGHRS and CDR2 is YFSETQ.

This clonotype occurred many times. At one end, the junction sequence differs from germline, possibly due to a read error. The rearrangement uses TRBV7-3 and TRBJ2-7; possibly TRBD2 for D (5 bases). Germline CDR1 SGHTA, CDR2 FQGTGA. The CDR3 extends over 13 amino acids. DNA of the CDR3: TGTGTCAGCAGCTTAACCGAGGGCTACGAGCAGTACTTC. Translation: CVSSLTEGYEQYF.

The chain carries TRBV6-2 or TRBV6-3 and TRBJ1-2, with D possibly being TRBD1 (6 bases). Trimming pared 6 bases from V and 7 bases from J, leaving 12 bases between. This CDR3 is built from 12 residues. Per germline, CDR1 MNHEY and CDR2 SVGEGT. The CDR3 nucleotides are TGTGCCAGCAGATCCCCAGGGGTTGGCTACACCTTC. This encodes CASRSPGVGYTF.

In this sample, this clonotype turned up many times. The chain recombines TRBV14 with TRBJ2-5, with TRBD2 as a possible D gene (6 bases). Per germline, CDR1 SGHDN and CDR2 FVKESK. This CDR3 is 17 amino acids long. Trimming left V 4 bases short and J 0 bases short, with 18 bases between. CDR3 sequence: CASSPYGVGLNQETQYF. CDR3 nucleotides: TGTGCCAGCAGCCCCTACGGTGTGGGACTCAACCAAGAGACCCAGTACTTC.

This clonotype was seen many times. J is TRBJ2-6 and V is TRBV20-1; TRBD1 matches 9 bases. CDR3 length equals 16 residues. Germline lookup yields CDR1 DFQATT and CDR2 SNEGSKA (reference sequence). Trimming took 5 bases from V and 4 from J; bases not matched to a gene: 9. The DNA of the CDR3 is TGCAGTGCTTCACGGGACAGGGTGGACGGGGCCAACGTCCTGACTTTC. This translates into CSASRDRVDGANVLTF.

Ten or more counts support this clonotype. The J gene is TRBJ1-5, the V gene TRBV19, with unresolved D. The CDR3 runs to 14 residues. Germline values: CDR1 LNHDA, CDR2 SQIVND (reference sequence). V shed 3 bases and J shed 0 bases, with 6 bases lying between them. CDR3 coding DNA: TGTGCCAGTAGTATCAGCGATAGCAATCAGCCCCAGCATTTT. This encodes CASSISDSNQPQHF.

This clonotype showed up many times. The gene calls are TRBV12-3 or TRBV12-4 and TRBJ1-1; D not resolved. The CDR3 has 15 amino acids. Trimming took 2 bases from V and 1 from J, leaving 11 bases between them. CDR3 DNA: TGTGCCAGCAGTTTAACCCAGTTTCCGAACACTGAAGCTTTCTTT. It translates to CASSLTQFPNTEAFF.

This chain links TRBV12-3 or TRBV12-4 with TRBJ1-1; D uncertain. V was cut by 7 bases and J by 8 bases, with 14 bases left in between. The CDR3 is 12 residues long. The CDR3, as DNA: TGTGCCAGCACTGCGATATTGGGGGAAGCTTTCTTT. Its protein product is CASTAILGEAFF.